Below are 32 T cell receptor beta chains sequenced from a single sample in a study of blood T cell repertoires in COVID-19. Sequencing used immunoSEQ multiplex PCR; TCRdb keeps in-frame clones, though not all of them. Of under 200,000 clones detected, roughly four fifths appear once; the ten largest clones hold around 13%. Sequencing was carried out using peripheral blood. Receptors originate from a man between 70 and 80 years old who had recovered from COVID-19.

This clone showed up many times. The CDR3 DNA is TGTGCCAGCAGCCCTCAGCGGGAGGCGATAGACGAGCAGTACTTC. The encoded protein is CASSPQREAIDEQYF. V usage is TRBV9 and J usage is TRBJ2-7; TRBD2 matches at 9 bases. The CDR3 length is 15 residues. The trim removed 4 bases at V and 5 bases at J, leaving 10 bases unmatched. Germline V gene lookup returns CDR1 SGDLS and CDR2 YYNGEE.

V is TRBV11-2 and J is TRBJ2-2; D is undetermined. CDR1 and CDR2 from the germline V gene are SGHAT and FQNNGV. The CDR3 runs 13 residues. The germline V and J ends were trimmed by 1 base and 5 bases, with 5 bases remaining between them. The CDR3 coding sequence is TGTGCCAGCAGCTTAGGCAGTACCGGGGAGCTGTTTTTT. It specifies CASSLGSTGELFF.

V gene TRBV6-2 or TRBV6-3 combines with J gene TRBJ1-2; D not certain. V lost 8 bases to trimming and J lost 0 bases, with 13 bases between them. This CDR3 has 14 amino acids. CDR1 MNHEY and CDR2 SVGEGT come from the germline V gene. CDR3 amino acids: CASRRAIANYGYTF. The DNA of the CDR3 is TGTGCCAGCCGCCGGGCCATAGCTAACTATGGCTACACCTTC.

This clone appeared a few times. The CDR3 reads CASSYSGAERGYGYTF. CDR3 coding DNA: TGTGCCAGCAGTTATTCAGGGGCCGAACGAGGCTATGGCTACACCTTC. The gene calls are TRBV6-6 and TRBJ1-2; D may be TRBD1 (6 bases). The CDR3 sequence is 16 residues long. Germline V gene sequence: CDR1 MNHNY, CDR2 SVGAGI (reference sequence). The V and J ends lost 3 bases and 4 bases respectively, with 18 bases between them.

This CDR3 is CASSDLSGVSRDTQYF. In nucleotides, the CDR3 is TGTGCCAGCAGCGACCTCAGCGGGGTCTCCCGGGATACGCAGTATTTT. V usage is TRBV6-6 and J usage is TRBJ2-3; 7 bases match TRBD2. The CDR3 covers 16 residues. CDR1 and CDR2 from the germline V gene are MNHNY and SVGAGI (reference sequence). V lost 6 bases and J lost 6; bases outside the gene matches: 15.

The rearrangement uses TRBV2 and TRBJ1-2; D is unresolved. CDR3 length: 18 residues. Germline CDR1 and CDR2: SNHLY and FYNNEI. V shed 1 base and J shed 4 bases, with 22 bases lying between them. The CDR3 DNA follows: TGTGCCAGCAGTGAAGTCTTCGGCCGGAGGGCAGAAACCTATGGCTACACCTTC. Translating it yields CASSEVFGRRAETYGYTF.

This clone has a single count. V usage is TRBV6-2 or TRBV6-3 and J usage is TRBJ1-1, with 7 bases that match TRBD1. The V segment lost 5 bases and the J segment 0 bases; nucleotides outside the gene matches: 12. The CDR3 has 17 amino acids. Germline V lookup: CDR1 MNHEY, CDR2 SVGEGT. CDR3 nucleotides: TGTGCCAGCAGTCCCCTTTTTTGGGACAGCATGAACACTGAAGCTTTCTTT. It is translated as CASSPLFWDSMNTEAFF.

This rearrangement joins TRBV7-3 to TRBJ2-2, with 10 bases aligning to TRBD2. Germline lookup yields CDR1 SGHTA and CDR2 FQGTGA. V lost 5 bases to trimming and J lost 5 bases; unmatched junction nucleotides: 11. This CDR3 contains 17 residues. CDR3 bases: TGTGCCAGCAGCCCGCTTCCTAGCGGGAGATCGACCGGGGAGCTGTTTTTT. Residues: CASSPLPSGRSTGELFF. The full variable domain, with the rest looked up from reference TRBV7-3 and TRBJ2-2, is GAGVSQTPSNKVTEKGKYVELRCDPISGHTALYWYRQSLGQGPEFLIYFQGTGAADDSGLPNDRFFAVRPEGSVSTLKIQRTERGDSAVYLCASSPLPSGRSTGELFFGEGSRLTVL.

This clone has a single count. The chain carries TRBV2 and TRBJ2-3, with TRBD2 matching over 14 bases. Trimming removed 7 bases from V and 3 bases from J; junction bases left unmatched: 6. CDR1 SNHLY and CDR2 FYNNEI come from the germline V gene. This CDR3 is 16 amino acids long. CDR3 nucleotides: TGTGCCAGCACCGGGGGGACTAGCGGGAGAACAGATACGCAGTATTTT. Amino acid sequence: CASTGGTSGRTDTQYF.

The chain is built from TRBV6-1 and TRBJ1-1; TRBD1 aligns across 10 bases. V trimming: 4 bases; J trimming: 1 base; junction bases outside the gene matches: 12. The CDR3 has 18 amino acids. The germline gives CDR1 MNHNS, CDR2 SASEGT. The CDR3 DNA is TGTGCCAGCAGTGGCTTGACAGGGGGCGGTTTTACGAACACTGAAGCTTTCTTT. Its translation: CASSGLTGGGFTNTEAFF.

The chain uses TRBV15 and TRBJ1-1; possible D gene TRBD1, 6 bases. V lost 0 bases, J lost 7 bases, and 9 bases lay in between. CDR3 length: 13 amino acids. Germline-derived CDR1 and CDR2 are LNHNV and YYDKDF (reference sequence). CDR3 protein: CATSRDEGGEAFF. For the CDR3, the DNA is TGTGCCACCAGCAGAGATGAAGGGGGTGAAGCTTTCTTT.

This clone was recorded a few times. This chain connects TRBV15 to TRBJ1-5; D gene unclear. Germline CDR1 LNHNV, CDR2 YYDKDF (reference sequence). CDR3 size: 14 residues. Deletions cut 4 bases from V and 4 bases from J, with 11 bases between. CDR3 DNA sequence: TGTGCCACCAGCATAATCGACACAAATCAGCCCCAGCATTTT. Translation: CATSIIDTNQPQHF.

This chain links TRBV7-2 with TRBJ1-5; D may be TRBD1 (5 bases). CDR3 length: 15 residues. Trimming removed 5 bases from V and 4 bases from J, with 15 bases in between. Germline V gene sequence: CDR1 SGHTA, CDR2 FQGNSA. In DNA form, the CDR3 reads TGTGCCAGCAGCGTACAGGAGGGAGGGAATCAGCCCCAGCATTTT. Translation gives CASSVQEGGNQPQHF.

V is TRBV27 and J is TRBJ2-7; D is unresolved. Per the germline V gene, CDR1 is MNHEY and CDR2 is SMNVEV (reference sequence). The length of the CDR3 is 16 residues. V was cut by 0 bases and J by 3 bases, with 15 bases left in between. The CDR3 DNA reads TGTGCCAGCAGTTTATCGAAAGACATGATCCACTACGAGCAGTACTTC. This encodes CASSLSKDMIHYEQYF.

The V gene is TRBV24-1, the J gene TRBJ2-3, with a tentative D call TRBD2 (7 bases). V lost 7 bases and J 3 bases, leaving 22 bases between the germline ends. The CDR3 has 17 residues. Germline assignment: CDR1 KGHDR and CDR2 SFDVKD. CDR3 sequence reads: CATSPPFGGPGTDTQYF. The CDR3 region has the DNA TGTGCCACCAGCCCCCCGTTCGGGGGGCCAGGGACAGATACGCAGTATTTT.

This rearrangement joins TRBV28 to TRBJ2-7; TRBD2 matches at 7 bases. The CDR3 covers 15 residues. V dropped 4 bases and J dropped 7; count of bases not matched to a gene: 13. Germline CDR1 and CDR2: MDHEN and SYDVKM. The CDR3 bases are TGTGCCAGCAGTTCTCGGGAGCGGGGCCTTCGGGAGCAGTACTTC. This sequence encodes CASSSRERGLREQYF.

This clone was observed a single time. The V and J genes are TRBV19 and TRBJ1-5; TRBD1 agrees at 9 bases. The CDR3 spans 16 residues. CDR1 and CDR2 (germline): LNHDA, SQIVND (reference sequence). V was clipped by 5 bases and J by 6 bases; unmatched bases: 11. In DNA form, the CDR3 reads TGTGCCAGTAGTGCGGACAGGGGAAGGCAAAGTCAGCCCCAGCATTTT. Its translation is CASSADRGRQSQPQHF.

The V call is TRBV7-2, the J call TRBJ2-5; D possibly corresponds to TRBD2 (6 bases). Germline V lookup: CDR1 SGHTA, CDR2 FQGNSA. This CDR3 has 14 residues. Trimming left V 6 bases short and J 1 base short, with 12 bases between. The CDR3 sequence: CASRGGRFQETQYF. The CDR3 bases are TGTGCCAGCAGGGGAGGCCGATTCCAAGAGACCCAGTACTTC.

The rearrangement links TRBV6-2 or TRBV6-3 to TRBJ2-1, with 12 bases matching TRBD2. CDR3 length: 18 amino acids. With 2 bases clipped from V and 4 bases from J, the junction kept 9 bases outside the gene matches. CDR1 and CDR2 (germline): MNHEY, SVGEGT. The CDR3 spells CASSYAPWTSGMYNEQFF. In DNA, the CDR3 is TGTGCCAGCAGTTACGCCCCCTGGACTAGCGGGATGTACAATGAGCAGTTCTTC.

V usage is TRBV27 and J usage is TRBJ1-1, with D maybe TRBD1 (6 bases). CDR1 is MNHEY and CDR2 is SMNVEV in the germline V gene (reference sequence). CDR3 length: 16 amino acids. V lost 5 bases, J lost 7 bases, and 23 bases lay in between. The CDR3 bases are TGTGCCAGCAGTCTCATCGGGAGGTGGGGGCCCAATGAAGCTTTCTTT. Translating it yields CASSLIGRWGPNEAFF.

The rearrangement uses TRBV5-1 and TRBJ2-2, with D maybe TRBD2 (5 bases). The CDR3 runs 15 residues. The germline V gene encodes CDR1 SGHRS and CDR2 YFSETQ. Trimming left V 0 bases short and J 0 bases short, with 6 bases between. CDR3 loop: CASSLVEANTGELFF. In nucleotides, the CDR3 is TGCGCCAGCAGCTTGGTGGAGGCGAACACCGGGGAGCTGTTTTTT. The full variable domain, completed using reference TRBV5-1 and TRBJ2-2, is KAGVTQTPRYLIKTRGQQVTLSCSPISGHRSVSWYQQTPGQGLQFLFEYFSETQRNKGNFPGRFSGRQFSNSRSEMNVSTLELGDSALYLCASSLVEANTGELFFGEGSRLTVL.

The chain employs TRBV5-5 and TRBJ1-4, with D perhaps matching TRBD1 (5 bases). The CDR3 extends over 14 amino acids. V was trimmed by 3 bases and J by 8 bases, leaving 14 bases between them. Germline values: CDR1 SGHKS, CDR2 YYEKEE (reference sequence). The CDR3 coding sequence is TGTGCCAGCAGCTGGATAGCGGAGGGGGAAAAACTGTTTTTT. It codes for CASSWIAEGEKLFF.

The chain combines TRBV27 with TRBJ2-1; 11 nucleotides line up with TRBD2. V trimming: 4 bases; J trimming: 15 bases; junction bases outside the gene matches: 11. Germline CDR1 reads MNHEY; CDR2 reads SMNVEV (reference sequence). The CDR3 is 14 residues long. The CDR3 here is CASSYSGRVVRRFF. For the CDR3, the DNA is TGTGCCAGCAGTTATAGCGGGAGGGTGGTTCGCCGGTTCTTC.

V is TRBV5-5 and J is TRBJ1-1; the D gene is possibly TRBD1 (6 bases). V shed 3 bases and J shed 1 base, with 16 bases lying between them. Germline CDR1 reads SGHKS; CDR2 reads YYEKEE (reference sequence). The CDR3 is made up of 16 amino acids. CDR3: CASSSRGGAANTEAFF. DNA of the CDR3: TGTGCCAGCAGCTCAAGGGGGGGCGCCGCGAACACTGAAGCTTTCTTT.

The chain has TRBV2 and TRBJ2-7; unclear D gene. V was cut by 6 bases and J by 2 bases, with 8 bases left in between. The length of the CDR3 is 12 residues. Germline CDR1 and CDR2: SNHLY and FYNNEI. CDR3 sequence (DNA): TGTGCCAGCAGCCAGAACCCCTACGAGCAGTACTTC. Protein sequence: CASSQNPYEQYF.

The V call is TRBV7-9, the J call TRBJ2-7, with no clear D. Germline-derived CDR1 and CDR2 are SEHNR and FQNEAQ (reference sequence). The CDR3 is made up of 13 amino acids. V was shortened by 1 base and J by 3 bases, with 7 bases between the two germline ends. Here the CDR3 DNA reads TGTGCCAGCAGCTTAGGGGCCGACTACGAGCAGTACTTC. This codes for CASSLGADYEQYF. Together with reference TRBV7-9 and TRBJ2-7, the CDR3 gives the full variable domain: DTGVSQNPRHKITKRGQNVTFRCDPISEHNRLYWYRQTLGQGPEFLTYFQNEAQLEKSRLLSDRFSAERPKGSFSTLEIQRTEQGDSAMYLCASSLGADYEQYFGPGTRLTVT.

This clone was counted between two and nine times. The chain uses TRBV21-1 and TRBJ2-7; the table calls TRBD2, which could not be checked here. TRBV21-1 has pseudogene status. There are 13 residues in the CDR3. The chain's CDR3 is CASSPRPSYEQYF. CDR3 nucleotide sequence: TGTGCCAGCAGCCCTAGACCTTCCTACGAGCAGTACTTC.

This chain joins TRBV5-1 and TRBJ2-3, with 9 bases identical to TRBD2. The CDR3 length is 15 residues. V trimming: 2 bases; J trimming: 3 bases; junction bases outside the gene matches: 4. Looked up from germline, CDR1 is SGHRS and CDR2 is YFSETQ. Here the CDR3 DNA reads TGCGCCAGCAGCTTCGGAGCGGGAGGAACAGATACGCAGTATTTT. Translation gives CASSFGAGGTDTQYF.

J is TRBJ1-1 and V is TRBV19; D is ambiguous. The CDR3 is made up of 12 amino acids. Trimming took off 6 bases at V and 7 bases at J, with 12 bases between the two ends. Germline CDR1 LNHDA, CDR2 SQIVND (reference sequence). CDR3 DNA sequence: TGTGCCAGTAGCCCCAATTACGGTGAAGCTTTCTTT. Protein sequence: CASSPNYGEAFF.

This chain connects TRBV7-2 to TRBJ1-2; D possibly corresponds to TRBD1 (5 bases). The CDR3 is 15 amino acids. V dropped 6 bases and J dropped 5 bases, with 19 bases sitting between them. The germline CDR1 and CDR2 sequences are SGHTA and FQGNSA. CDR3 sequence reads: CASRNGHSGEYGYTF. CDR3 DNA: TGTGCCAGCAGGAACGGACACTCGGGAGAGTATGGCTACACCTTC. The whole variable domain, remainder taken from reference TRBV7-2 and TRBJ1-2, is GAGVSQSPSNKVTEKGKDVELRCDPISGHTALYWYRQSLGQGLEFLIYFQGNSAPDKSGLPSDRFSAERTGGSVSTLTIQRTQQEDSAVYLCASRNGHSGEYGYTFGSGTRLTVV.

The CDR3 loop reads CASSLTSLGANEQFF. The CDR3 DNA follows: TGTGCCAGCAGCCTAACTAGCCTCGGCGCCAATGAGCAGTTCTTC. The genes are TRBV7-9 and TRBJ2-1, with a weak D call TRBD2 (6 bases). The CDR3 has 15 residues. CDR1 and CDR2 from the germline V gene are SEHNR and FQNEAQ (reference sequence). With 5 bases removed from V and 6 bases from J, the gap between germline ends came to 17 bases. Based on the CDR3 plus reference TRBV7-9 and TRBJ2-1, the full variable domain is DTGVSQNPRHKITKRGQNVTFRCDPISEHNRLYWYRQTLGQGPEFLTYFQNEAQLEKSRLLSDRFSAERPKGSFSTLEIQRTEQGDSAMYLCASSLTSLGANEQFFGPGTRLTVL.

The chain recombines TRBV6-2 or TRBV6-3 with TRBJ2-7; 8 nucleotides align to TRBD1. Germline V lookup: CDR1 MNHEY, CDR2 SVGEGT. The V segment lost 2 bases and the J segment 4 bases; nucleotides outside the gene matches: 1. CDR3 size: 13 residues. CDR3 amino acids: CASSYGTGYEQYF. The CDR3 DNA follows: TGTGCCAGCAGTTACGGGACAGGATACGAGCAGTACTTC.